This paragraph reports one TCR beta chain. This specimen comes from a study of T cells after yellow fever vaccination. Germline V gene sequence: CDR1 MDHEN, CDR2 SYDVKM. The CDR3 extends over 14 amino acids. The V end lost 6 bases, the J end lost 2 bases, and 11 bases lay between the germline ends. TCRdb re-called the 5' RACE reads with MiXCR, one entry per CDR3 protein. Of hundreds of thousands of distinct CDR3 sequences detected, approximately 19% appear once; the ten largest clones hold over 15%. The chain recombines TRBV28 with TRBJ1-5; D unresolved. The TCR sequence derives from a man in his late teens or twenties who received the YFV17D yellow fever vaccine. Sequencing was performed on PBMCs, taken before the yellow fever booster vaccination. CDR3 protein: CASRIVGGNQPQHF. CDR3 nucleotides: TGTGCCAGCAGGATCGTGGGCGGCAATCAGCCCCAGCATTTT. The variable domain in full, completed from reference TRBV28 and TRBJ1-5, reads DVKVTQSSRYLVKRTGEKVFLECVQDMDHENMFWYRQDPGLGLRLIYFSYDVKMKEKGDIPEGYSVSREKKERFSLILESASTNQTSMYLCASRIVGGNQPQHFGDGTRLSIL.